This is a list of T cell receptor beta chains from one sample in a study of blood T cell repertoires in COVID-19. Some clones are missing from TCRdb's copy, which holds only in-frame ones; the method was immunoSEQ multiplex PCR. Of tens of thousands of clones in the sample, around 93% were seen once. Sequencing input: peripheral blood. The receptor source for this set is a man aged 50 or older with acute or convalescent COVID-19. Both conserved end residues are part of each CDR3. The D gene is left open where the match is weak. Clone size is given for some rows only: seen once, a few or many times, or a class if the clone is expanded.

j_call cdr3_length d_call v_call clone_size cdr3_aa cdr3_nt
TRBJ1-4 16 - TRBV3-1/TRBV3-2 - CASSQDFTGDNEKLFF TGTGCCAGCAGCCAAGATTTTACGGGAGATAATGAAAAACTGTTTTTT
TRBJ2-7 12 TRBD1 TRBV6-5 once CASSWDRDEQYF TGTGCCAGCAGTTGGGACAGGGACGAGCAGTACTTC
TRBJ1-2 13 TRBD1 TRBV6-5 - CASSPNRDRGYTF TGTGCCAGCAGTCCAAACCGGGACAGGGGCTACACCTTC
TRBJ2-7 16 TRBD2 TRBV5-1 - CASSLPPPRGAHEQYF TGCGCCAGCAGCTTGCCCCCCCCGCGGGGGGCTCACGAGCAGTACTTC
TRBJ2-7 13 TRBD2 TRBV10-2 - CASSYLGGDEQYF TGCGCCAGCAGCTACTTGGGGGGGGACGAGCAGTACTTC
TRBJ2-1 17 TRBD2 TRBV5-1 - CASSLAMGGSSYNEQFF TGCGCCAGCAGCTTGGCCATGGGGGGGAGCTCCTACAATGAGCAGTTCTTC
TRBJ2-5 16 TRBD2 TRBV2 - CASSQVWRGGKETQYF TGTGCCAGCAGTCAGGTGTGGCGGGGGGGCAAAGAGACCCAGTACTTC
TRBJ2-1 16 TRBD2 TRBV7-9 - CASSLGFGGASNEQFF TGTGCCAGCAGCTTAGGTTTCGGGGGGGCCTCGAATGAGCAGTTCTTC
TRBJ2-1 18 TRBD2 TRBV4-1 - CASSQTPGGTSGGNEQFF TGCGCCAGCAGCCAAACCCCGGGAGGCACTAGCGGGGGGAATGAGCAGTTCTTC
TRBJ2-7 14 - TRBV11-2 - CASRTPGSSYEQYF TGTGCCAGCAGAACTCCAGGGTCATCCTACGAGCAGTACTTC
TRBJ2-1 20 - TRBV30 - CAWSRTPLGARALVGNEQFF TGTGCCTGGAGTAGGACGCCTCTTGGGGCCAGGGCCTTAGTAGGTAATGAGCAGTTCTTC
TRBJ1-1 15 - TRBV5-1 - CASSFFQGTNTEAFF TGCGCCAGCAGCTTCTTCCAGGGGACAAACACTGAAGCTTTCTTT
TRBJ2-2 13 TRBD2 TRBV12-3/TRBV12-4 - CASSGGDTGELFF TGTGCCAGCAGTGGGGGGGACACCGGGGAGCTGTTTTTT
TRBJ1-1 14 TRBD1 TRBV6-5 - CASSKKTQGTEAFF TGTGCCAGCAGTAAAAAGACACAGGGGACTGAAGCTTTCTTT
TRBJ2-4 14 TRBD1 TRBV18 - CASSPSTGENIQYF TGTGCCAGCTCACCATCAACAGGGGAAAACATTCAGTACTTC
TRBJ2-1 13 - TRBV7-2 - CASSLKQGNEQFF TGTGCCAGCAGCTTAAAACAGGGAAATGAGCAGTTCTTC
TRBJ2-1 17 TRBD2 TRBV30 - CAWGALAGASSYNEQFF TGTGCCTGGGGGGCACTAGCGGGGGCGAGCTCCTACAATGAGCAGTTCTTC
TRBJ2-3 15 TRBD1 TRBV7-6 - CASSLMTGGTDTQYF TGTGCCAGCAGCTTAATGACAGGGGGAACAGATACGCAGTATTTT
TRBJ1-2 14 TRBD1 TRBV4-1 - CASSQEGTEGGYTF TGCGCCAGCAGCCAAGAAGGGACAGAAGGTGGCTACACCTTC
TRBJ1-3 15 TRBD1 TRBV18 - CASSSQGAHGNTIYF TGTGCCAGCTCCTCACAGGGGGCGCATGGAAACACCATATATTTT
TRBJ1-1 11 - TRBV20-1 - CSARQGQVELF TGCAGTGCTAGACAGGGTCAGGTGGAGCTCTTT
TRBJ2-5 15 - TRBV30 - CAWSVGSLGGETQYF TGTGCCTGGAGTGTAGGTTCTCTCGGCGGGGAGACCCAGTACTTC
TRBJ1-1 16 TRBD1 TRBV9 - CASSVGSGQGAKEAFF TGTGCCAGCAGCGTAGGGTCCGGGCAGGGGGCTAAAGAAGCTTTCTTT
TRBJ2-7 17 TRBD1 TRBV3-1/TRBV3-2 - CASSRGWAQGAMDEQYF TGTGCCAGCAGCCGGGGTTGGGCACAGGGGGCAATGGACGAGCAGTACTTC
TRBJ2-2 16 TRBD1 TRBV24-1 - CATSETGTGSGGELFF TGTGCCACCAGTGAAACCGGGACAGGGTCGGGTGGGGAGCTGTTTTTT
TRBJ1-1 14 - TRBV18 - CASSPQSTNTEAFF TGTGCCAGCTCACCACAATCAACTAACACTGAAGCTTTCTTT
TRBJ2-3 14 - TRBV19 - CASSVAGSTDTQYF TGTGCCAGTAGTGTTGCAGGGAGCACAGATACGCAGTATTTT
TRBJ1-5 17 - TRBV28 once CASSGLAGGYSNQPQHF TGTGCCAGCAGTGGGTTGGCAGGAGGTTATAGCAATCAGCCCCAGCATTTT
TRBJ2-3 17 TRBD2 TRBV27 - CASSPLQLAGWTDTQYF TGTGCCAGCAGTCCCCTCCAACTAGCGGGGTGGACAGATACGCAGTATTTT
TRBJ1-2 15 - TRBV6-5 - CASSYFSGANYGYTF TGTGCCAGCAGTTACTTCTCAGGGGCGAACTATGGCTACACCTTC
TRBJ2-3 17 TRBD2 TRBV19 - CASSEPRDYTSTDTQYF TGTGCCAGTAGCGAACCCCGGGACTACACTAGCACAGATACGCAGTATTTT
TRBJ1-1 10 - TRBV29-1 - CSVTDTEAFF TGCAGCGTTACGGACACTGAAGCTTTCTTT
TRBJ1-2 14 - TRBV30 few CAWRRGEGGYGYTF TGTGCCTGGAGAAGGGGGGAGGGAGGCTATGGCTACACCTTC
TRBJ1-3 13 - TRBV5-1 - CASSPFSGNTIYF TGCGCCAGCAGCCCCTTTTCCGGAAACACCATATATTTT
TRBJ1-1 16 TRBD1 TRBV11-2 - CASSRDRTALNTEAFF TGTGCCAGCAGCCGGGACAGGACCGCCTTGAACACTGAAGCTTTCTTT
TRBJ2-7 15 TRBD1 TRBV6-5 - CASSEYRDRGNEQYF TGTGCCAGCAGCGAGTACCGGGACAGGGGCAACGAGCAGTACTTC
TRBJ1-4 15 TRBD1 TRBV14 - CASSQVRGGNEKLFF TGTGCCAGCAGCCAAGTCAGAGGGGGCAATGAAAAACTGTTTTTT
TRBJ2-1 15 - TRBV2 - CASRAFLEGYNEQFF TGTGCCAGCAGGGCCTTTTTGGAGGGGTACAATGAGCAGTTCTTC
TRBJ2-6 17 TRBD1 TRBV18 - CASSLSGQASGANVLTF TGTGCCAGCTCACTTAGTGGACAGGCCTCTGGGGCCAACGTCCTGACTTTC
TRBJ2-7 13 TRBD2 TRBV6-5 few CASRGGGAYEQYF TGTGCCAGCAGGGGCGGGGGGGCCTACGAGCAGTACTTC